These T cell receptor beta chains were read from a single sample in a study of T cell responses to AZD1222 COVID-19 vaccine. Sequencing used immunoSEQ multiplex PCR; TCRdb keeps in-frame clones, though not all of them. Counted here are roughly 140,000 clones, roughly 88% occurring once; the ten biggest clones make up about 3.3%. Material: peripheral blood, obtained on day 0 of MenACWY control vaccination. Receptor source: an adult in good health. Both conserved end residues are part of each CDR3. The D gene is left open where the match is weak. Clone sizes are given selectively: once, few, many, or a class where the clone is expanded.

v_gene: TRBV18
abundance: NA
d_gene: NA
j_gene: TRBJ2-7
CDR3aa: CASSRGTYEQYF
CDR3nt: TGTGCCAGCTCACGAGGTACCTACGAGCAGTACTTC

v_gene: TRBV5-6
abundance: NA
d_gene: NA
j_gene: TRBJ1-1
CDR3aa: CASSLIRGRILNTEAFF
CDR3nt: TGTGCCAGCAGCCTGATTAGAGGCAGAATTTTGAACACTGAAGCTTTCTTT

v_gene: TRBV10-3
abundance: NA
d_gene: TRBD1
j_gene: TRBJ1-1
CDR3aa: CAISVSGGTEAFF
CDR3nt: TGTGCCATCAGTGTTTCAGGGGGGACTGAAGCTTTCTTT

v_gene: TRBV24-1
abundance: once
d_gene: NA
j_gene: TRBJ2-2
CDR3aa: CATSDHRQAGELFF
CDR3nt: TGTGCCACCAGTGACCACCGACAGGCCGGGGAGCTGTTTTTT

v_gene: TRBV6-1
abundance: NA
d_gene: TRBD1
j_gene: TRBJ1-5
CDR3aa: CASSDWQGASQPQHF
CDR3nt: TGTGCCAGCAGTGATTGGCAGGGGGCGAGTCAGCCCCAGCATTTT

v_gene: TRBV7-2
abundance: NA
d_gene: NA
j_gene: TRBJ1-2
CDR3aa: CASSLAHGDYGYTF
CDR3nt: TGTGCCAGCAGCTTAGCGCATGGGGACTATGGCTACACCTTC

v_gene: TRBV5-4
abundance: NA
d_gene: NA
j_gene: TRBJ2-1
CDR3aa: CASSFGLSRSYNEQFF
CDR3nt: TGTGCCAGCAGCTTCGGACTAAGCCGCTCCTACAATGAGCAGTTCTTC

v_gene: TRBV7-8
abundance: NA
d_gene: TRBD1
j_gene: TRBJ1-1
CDR3aa: CASSLLSRGRFSEAFF
CDR3nt: TGTGCCAGCAGCTTATTAAGCAGGGGGCGATTTAGTGAAGCTTTCTTT

v_gene: TRBV18
abundance: NA
d_gene: NA
j_gene: TRBJ2-7
CDR3aa: CASSPPNQPGYEQYF
CDR3nt: TGTGCCAGCTCACCGCCCAACCAGCCCGGGTACGAGCAGTACTTC

v_gene: TRBV29-1
abundance: NA
d_gene: TRBD1
j_gene: TRBJ2-3
CDR3aa: CSVKTGAHGTDTQYF
CDR3nt: TGCAGCGTGAAGACAGGGGCTCACGGCACAGATACGCAGTATTTT

v_gene: TRBV5-1
abundance: NA
d_gene: NA
j_gene: TRBJ2-7
CDR3aa: CASSLASATYEQYF
CDR3nt: TGCGCCAGCAGCTTGGCTTCAGCTACCTACGAGCAGTACTTC

v_gene: TRBV5-4
abundance: NA
d_gene: NA
j_gene: TRBJ1-1
CDR3aa: CASSSRLGTEAFF
CDR3nt: TGTGCCAGCAGCTCCCGTCTGGGAACTGAAGCTTTCTTT

v_gene: TRBV4-3
abundance: NA
d_gene: NA
j_gene: TRBJ1-2
CDR3aa: CASSQDSAAGNYGYTF
CDR3nt: TGCGCCAGCAGCCAGGACTCTGCTGCTGGGAACTATGGCTACACCTTC

v_gene: TRBV11-3
abundance: few
d_gene: TRBD1
j_gene: TRBJ2-2
CDR3aa: CASSPPTGDTGELFF
CDR3nt: TGTGCCAGCAGCCCCCCGACAGGGGACACCGGGGAGCTGTTTTTT

v_gene: TRBV11-3
abundance: NA
d_gene: NA
j_gene: TRBJ1-1
CDR3aa: CASSLEEGTEAFF
CDR3nt: TGTGCCAGCAGCTTAGAGGAGGGGACTGAAGCTTTCTTT

v_gene: TRBV2
abundance: once
d_gene: NA
j_gene: TRBJ1-2
CDR3aa: CASSDDPALGYTF
CDR3nt: TGTGCCAGCAGCGATGACCCCGCATTGGGCTACACCTTC

v_gene: TRBV6-6
abundance: NA
d_gene: NA
j_gene: TRBJ1-6
CDR3aa: CASSLVNSPLHF
CDR3nt: TGTGCCAGCAGTTTGGTTAATTCACCCCTCCACTTT

v_gene: TRBV5-1
abundance: NA
d_gene: TRBD1
j_gene: TRBJ1-1
CDR3aa: CASSLAQGALGTEAFF
CDR3nt: TGCGCCAGCAGCTTGGCCCAGGGGGCATTGGGCACTGAAGCTTTCTTT

v_gene: TRBV9
abundance: NA
d_gene: TRBD1
j_gene: TRBJ1-2
CDR3aa: CASSADRDYGYTF
CDR3nt: TGTGCCAGCAGCGCGGACAGGGACTATGGCTACACCTTC

v_gene: TRBV7-2
abundance: NA
d_gene: NA
j_gene: TRBJ2-7
CDR3aa: CASSRSDSLKYF
CDR3nt: TGTGCCAGCAGCCGCAGCGACAGCCTTAAGTACTTC

v_gene: TRBV7-2
abundance: NA
d_gene: NA
j_gene: TRBJ1-1
CDR3aa: CASSPGVGDTEAFF
CDR3nt: TGTGCCAGCAGCCCCGGGGTCGGGGACACTGAAGCTTTCTTT

v_gene: TRBV7-3
abundance: once
d_gene: NA
j_gene: TRBJ1-1
CDR3aa: CASSSGTAGTEAFF
CDR3nt: TGTGCCAGCAGCTCAGGGACCGCGGGGACTGAAGCTTTCTTT

v_gene: TRBV4-1
abundance: NA
d_gene: NA
j_gene: TRBJ1-1
CDR3aa: CASSTQGFMNTEAFF
CDR3nt: TGCGCCAGCAGCACCCAGGGCTTCATGAACACTGAAGCTTTCTTT

v_gene: TRBV7-3
abundance: NA
d_gene: TRBD1
j_gene: TRBJ1-5
CDR3aa: CASSLVGQGAQPQHF
CDR3nt: TGTGCCAGCAGCTTAGTGGGACAGGGTGCGCAGCCCCAGCATTTT

v_gene: TRBV5-1
abundance: NA
d_gene: NA
j_gene: TRBJ1-5
CDR3aa: CASSLGVGNQPQHF
CDR3nt: TGCGCCAGCAGCTTGGGAGTGGGCAATCAGCCCCAGCATTTT

v_gene: TRBV4-1
abundance: NA
d_gene: TRBD2
j_gene: TRBJ2-2
CDR3aa: CASSPTSARNTGELFF
CDR3nt: TGCGCCAGCAGCCCAACTAGCGCGAGAAACACCGGGGAGCTGTTTTTT

v_gene: TRBV19
abundance: NA
d_gene: NA
j_gene: TRBJ1-5
CDR3aa: CASEDSFYSNQPQHF
CDR3nt: TGTGCCAGCGAGGACAGTTTCTATAGCAATCAGCCCCAGCATTTT

v_gene: TRBV5-1
abundance: NA
d_gene: NA
j_gene: TRBJ1-4
CDR3aa: CASSQGQGEGEKLFF
CDR3nt: TGCGCCAGCAGCCAGGGCCAGGGAGAGGGAGAAAAACTGTTTTTT

v_gene: TRBV7-2
abundance: NA
d_gene: NA
j_gene: TRBJ1-1
CDR3aa: CASSTHREETEAFF
CDR3nt: TGTGCCAGCAGCACCCACAGGGAAGAGACTGAAGCTTTCTTT

v_gene: TRBV27
abundance: NA
d_gene: NA
j_gene: TRBJ1-6
CDR3aa: CASGYNSPLHF
CDR3nt: TGTGCCAGCGGATATAATTCACCCCTCCACTTT

v_gene: TRBV5-1
abundance: NA
d_gene: NA
j_gene: TRBJ1-1
CDR3aa: CASSWGEGRAFF
CDR3nt: TGCGCCAGCAGCTGGGGTGAAGGGAGGGCTTTCTTT

v_gene: TRBV6-5
abundance: NA
d_gene: NA
j_gene: TRBJ1-1
CDR3aa: CASSRMNTEAFF
CDR3nt: TGTGCCAGCAGTCGAATGAACACTGAAGCTTTCTTT

v_gene: TRBV5-4
abundance: NA
d_gene: NA
j_gene: TRBJ2-2
CDR3aa: CASSGRITGELFF
CDR3nt: TGTGCCAGCAGCGGGCGCATCACCGGGGAGCTGTTTTTT

v_gene: TRBV7-3
abundance: NA
d_gene: NA
j_gene: TRBJ2-7
CDR3aa: CASSSTPGSYEQYF
CDR3nt: TGTGCCAGCAGTTCCACTCCGGGTTCCTACGAGCAGTACTTC

v_gene: TRBV18
abundance: NA
d_gene: NA
j_gene: TRBJ2-3
CDR3aa: CASSEHATDTQYF
CDR3nt: TGTGCCAGCTCCGAGCACGCTACAGATACGCAGTATTTT

v_gene: TRBV11-3
abundance: NA
d_gene: TRBD1
j_gene: TRBJ1-4
CDR3aa: CASSSGQGGSEKLFF
CDR3nt: TGTGCCAGCAGCTCGGGACAGGGAGGCAGTGAAAAACTGTTTTTT

v_gene: TRBV19
abundance: NA
d_gene: NA
j_gene: TRBJ2-1
CDR3aa: CASSIDGGQAEQFF
CDR3nt: TGTGCCAGTAGTATAGATGGGGGGCAGGCGGAGCAGTTCTTC

v_gene: TRBV5-4
abundance: NA
d_gene: TRBD1
j_gene: TRBJ2-7
CDR3aa: CASSRQGADEQYF
CDR3nt: TGTGCCAGCAGCCGACAGGGGGCGGACGAGCAGTACTTC

v_gene: TRBV19
abundance: NA
d_gene: NA
j_gene: TRBJ2-7
CDR3aa: CASSINPRGYEQYF
CDR3nt: TGTGCCAGTAGTATAAACCCCAGGGGCTACGAGCAGTACTTC

v_gene: TRBV3-1/TRBV3-2
abundance: NA
d_gene: NA
j_gene: TRBJ1-1
CDR3aa: CASSPRGARNTEAFF
CDR3nt: TGTGCCAGCAGCCCCCGGGGGGCTCGGAACACTGAAGCTTTCTTT

v_gene: TRBV11-1
abundance: NA
d_gene: NA
j_gene: TRBJ1-1
CDR3aa: CASSLEADTEAFF
CDR3nt: TGTGCCAGCAGCTTAGAGGCCGACACTGAAGCTTTCTTT

v_gene: TRBV7-9
abundance: NA
d_gene: NA
j_gene: TRBJ1-4
CDR3aa: CASSLNDEKLFF
CDR3nt: TGTGCCAGCAGCCTTAACGATGAAAAACTGTTTTTT

v_gene: TRBV6-5
abundance: once
d_gene: TRBD1
j_gene: TRBJ1-2
CDR3aa: CASSYPGGYGYTF
CDR3nt: TGTGCCAGCAGTTACCCAGGGGGCTATGGCTACACCTTC

v_gene: TRBV11-2
abundance: once
d_gene: NA
j_gene: TRBJ1-4
CDR3aa: CASSLEREKLFF
CDR3nt: TGTGCCAGCAGCTTAGAGCGCGAAAAACTGTTTTTT

v_gene: TRBV4-3
abundance: NA
d_gene: NA
j_gene: TRBJ1-1
CDR3aa: CASSPYPTGMNTEAFF
CDR3nt: TGCGCCAGCAGCCCTTATCCGACAGGCATGAACACTGAAGCTTTCTTT

v_gene: TRBV2
abundance: few
d_gene: TRBD1
j_gene: TRBJ2-7
CDR3aa: CARSGTGAPYEQYF
CDR3nt: TGTGCCAGATCCGGGACAGGGGCCCCCTACGAGCAGTACTTC

v_gene: TRBV7-2
abundance: NA
d_gene: NA
j_gene: TRBJ2-3
CDR3aa: CASSPGAGRMGTDTQYF
CDR3nt: TGTGCCAGCAGCCCAGGTGCCGGGAGAATGGGCACAGATACGCAGTATTTT

v_gene: TRBV15
abundance: NA
d_gene: NA
j_gene: TRBJ1-1
CDR3aa: CATSRDQAGNTEAFF
CDR3nt: TGTGCCACCAGCAGAGACCAGGCCGGGAACACTGAAGCTTTCTTT

v_gene: TRBV7-8
abundance: NA
d_gene: NA
j_gene: TRBJ2-3
CDR3aa: CASSLGTAADTQYF
CDR3nt: TGTGCCAGCAGCTTAGGAACCGCCGCGGATACGCAGTATTTT

v_gene: TRBV4-1
abundance: NA
d_gene: NA
j_gene: TRBJ2-7
CDR3aa: CASSQEAVSYEQYF
CDR3nt: TGCGCCAGCAGCCAAGAAGCAGTCTCCTACGAGCAGTACTTC

v_gene: TRBV3-1/TRBV3-2
abundance: NA
d_gene: NA
j_gene: TRBJ1-2
CDR3aa: CASSQDGATAYGYTF
CDR3nt: TGTGCCAGCAGCCAAGATGGCGCGACAGCCTATGGCTACACCTTC

v_gene: TRBV4-3
abundance: NA
d_gene: TRBD1
j_gene: TRBJ1-4
CDR3aa: CASSQDVTGAEKLFF
CDR3nt: TGCGCCAGCAGCCAAGATGTCACAGGGGCTGAAAAACTGTTTTTT

v_gene: TRBV7-9
abundance: once
d_gene: TRBD1
j_gene: TRBJ2-5
CDR3aa: CASSSGTVQFETQYF
CDR3nt: TGTGCCAGCAGCTCCGGGACAGTTCAATTCGAGACCCAGTACTTC

v_gene: TRBV6-5
abundance: NA
d_gene: NA
j_gene: TRBJ2-7
CDR3aa: CASSYGGEQYF
CDR3nt: TGTGCCAGCAGTTACGGTGGGGAGCAGTACTTC

v_gene: TRBV5-1
abundance: few
d_gene: NA
j_gene: TRBJ2-7
CDR3aa: CASSLSFSEQYF
CDR3nt: TGCGCCAGCAGCTTATCTTTCTCCGAGCAGTACTTC

v_gene: TRBV10-3
abundance: NA
d_gene: NA
j_gene: TRBJ2-7
CDR3aa: CAMGSTTGTPYEQYF
CDR3nt: TGTGCCATGGGCTCTACGACCGGGACTCCCTACGAGCAGTACTTC

v_gene: TRBV5-6
abundance: once
d_gene: NA
j_gene: TRBJ2-7
CDR3aa: CASSPGPLPYEQYF
CDR3nt: TGTGCCAGCAGCCCGGGTCCATTACCCTACGAGCAGTACTTC